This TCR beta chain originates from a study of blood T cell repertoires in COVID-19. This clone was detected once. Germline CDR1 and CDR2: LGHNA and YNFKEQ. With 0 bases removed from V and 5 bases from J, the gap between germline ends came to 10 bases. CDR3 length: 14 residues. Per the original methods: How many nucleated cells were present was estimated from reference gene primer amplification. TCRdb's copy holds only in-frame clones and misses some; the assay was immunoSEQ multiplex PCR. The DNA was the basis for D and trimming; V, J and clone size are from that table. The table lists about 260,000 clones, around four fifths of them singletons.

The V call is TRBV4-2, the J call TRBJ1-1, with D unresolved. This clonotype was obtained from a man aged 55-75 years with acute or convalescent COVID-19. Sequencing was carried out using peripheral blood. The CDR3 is CASSQDGGITEAFF. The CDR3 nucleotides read TGTGCCAGCAGCCAAGATGGAGGGATAACTGAAGCTTTCTTT.